These T cell receptor beta chains were read from a single sample in a study of T-cell memory formation after mild COVID-19. TCRdb redid the calling of the 5' RACE reads with MiXCR, one entry per CDR3 protein. In the table there are around 420,000 distinct CDR3 sequences, approximately 24% of which are singletons. Sequences were obtained from PBMCs or a T cell subset sorted from them (not recorded which). These receptors came from an adult woman who had mild COVID-19 (a few samples of this study predate the infection). Cell type and time point are not known. Each CDR3 is given with its conserved first and last residue. D genes are given only for firm matches. Not every row has a clone size; where given, it reads once, few, many or a size class.

size: few; D: TRBD1; J: TRBJ2-1; V: TRBV12-3/TRBV12-4; CDR3: CASGQGWPEHEQFF; DNA: TGTGCCAGCGGACAGGGTTGGCCGGAGCATGAGCAGTTCTTC
size: .; D: TRBD1; J: TRBJ1-4; V: TRBV29-1; CDR3: CSVEDPGTGDEKLFF; DNA: TGCAGCGTTGAAGATCCCGGGACAGGGGATGAAAAACTGTTTTTT
size: .; D: TRBD1; J: TRBJ2-5; V: TRBV3-1; CDR3: CASSPGTARLETQYF; DNA: TGTGCCAGCAGCCCCGGGACAGCGAGGTTGGAGACCCAGTACTTC
size: .; D: .; J: TRBJ1-2; V: TRBV19; CDR3: CASRMTGGYGYTF; DNA: TGTGCCAGTAGGATGACAGGAGGATATGGCTACACCTTC
size: .; D: .; J: TRBJ2-7; V: TRBV29-1; CDR3: CSVTPDRDPTYEQYF; DNA: TGCAGCGTTACGCCCGACCGGGACCCAACCTACGAGCAGTACTTC
size: .; D: .; J: TRBJ2-7; V: TRBV29-1; CDR3: CSVDNPGLIDGQYF; DNA: TGCAGCGTTGACAATCCGGGACTTATCGACGGGCAGTACTTC
size: .; D: TRBD1; J: TRBJ2-1; V: TRBV2; CDR3: CASRDRGFNEQFF; DNA: TGTGCCAGCCGGGACAGGGGTTTTAATGAGCAGTTCTTC
size: many; D: .; J: TRBJ2-7; V: TRBV7-9; CDR3: CASLATESYEQYF; DNA: TGTGCCAGCTTAGCGACGGAGTCCTACGAGCAGTACTTC
size: .; D: .; J: TRBJ1-4; V: TRBV11-3; CDR3: CASSLGSQLGKLFF; DNA: TGTGCCAGCAGCTTAGGGTCGCAGCTGGGGAAACTGTTTTTT
size: few; D: .; J: TRBJ2-7; V: TRBV18; CDR3: CASSPPGASYEQYF; DNA: TGTGCCAGCTCACCACCGGGGGCCTCCTACGAGCAGTACTTC
size: .; D: .; J: TRBJ2-2; V: TRBV20-1; CDR3: CSARDLGQGGKPGELFF; DNA: TGCAGTGCTAGAGATTTGGGTCAGGGGGGGAAGCCCGGGGAGCTGTTTTTT
size: few; D: .; J: TRBJ1-5; V: TRBV6-5; CDR3: CASSYSEGPQHF; DNA: TGTGCCAGCAGTTACTCGGAGGGGCCCCAGCATTTT
size: .; D: .; J: TRBJ2-1; V: TRBV7-7; CDR3: CASSPRQGGYNEQFF; DNA: TGTGCTAGCAGCCCAAGGCAGGGAGGATACAATGAGCAGTTCTTC
size: few; D: .; J: TRBJ2-5; V: TRBV15; CDR3: CATSRDRGQETQYF; DNA: TGTGCCACCAGCAGAGACAGGGGTCAAGAGACCCAGTACTTC
size: .; D: .; J: TRBJ2-7; V: TRBV29-1; CDR3: CSVEDSRGDSYEQYF; DNA: TGCAGCGTTGAAGATAGTAGGGGGGATTCCTACGAGCAGTACTTC
size: .; D: .; J: TRBJ2-1; V: TRBV19; CDR3: CASSTGQRYSYNEQFF; DNA: TGTGCCAGTAGTACAGGACAGCGTTATTCCTACAATGAGCAGTTCTTC
size: .; D: .; J: TRBJ1-5; V: TRBV20-1; CDR3: CSAIFQGIWSNQPQHF; DNA: TGCAGTGCTATATTCCAGGGGATTTGGAGCAATCAGCCCCAGCATTTT
size: .; D: .; J: TRBJ2-1; V: TRBV7-9; CDR3: CASRDGVDEQFF; DNA: TGTGCCAGCAGGGACGGCGTCGATGAGCAGTTCTTC
size: .; D: TRBD2; J: TRBJ2-7; V: TRBV24-1; CDR3: CATSDLPLAGSYEQYF; DNA: TGTGCCACCAGTGATTTGCCACTAGCGGGCTCCTACGAGCAGTACTTC
size: few; D: TRBD1; J: TRBJ2-1; V: TRBV9; CDR3: CASSVEGQGRNEQFF; DNA: TGTGCCAGCAGCGTTGAAGGACAGGGGAGAAATGAGCAGTTCTTC
size: few; D: .; J: TRBJ2-3; V: TRBV2; CDR3: CASSVTRWTLSDTQYF; DNA: TGTGCCAGCAGTGTAACAAGATGGACTCTGTCGGATACGCAGTATTTT
size: .; D: .; J: TRBJ1-1; V: TRBV27; CDR3: CATRLRGSGTEAFF; DNA: TGTGCCACCCGACTTCGGGGCTCGGGCACTGAAGCTTTCTTT
size: few; D: TRBD1; J: TRBJ2-1; V: TRBV7-3; CDR3: CASSLYPGQGASAGPHNEQFF; DNA: TGTGCCAGCAGCCTCTACCCGGGACAGGGGGCGTCGGCGGGGCCCCACAATGAGCAGTTCTTC
size: .; D: .; J: TRBJ2-2; V: TRBV29-1; CDR3: CSVNSVSGELFF; DNA: TGCAGCGTTAATTCAGTGTCCGGGGAGCTGTTTTTT
size: few; D: TRBD1; J: TRBJ1-4; V: TRBV7-9; CDR3: CASSLGQGTEKLFF; DNA: TGTGCCAGCAGCTTAGGACAGGGGACAGAAAAACTGTTTTTT
size: few; D: .; J: TRBJ2-7; V: TRBV18; CDR3: CASSPPTEPYEQYF; DNA: TGTGCCAGCTCACCACCTACAGAGCCCTACGAGCAGTACTTC
size: few; D: TRBD2; J: TRBJ2-3; V: TRBV11-2; CDR3: CASSFSGVLSDTQYF; DNA: TGTGCCAGCAGCTTTAGCGGGGTTTTGTCAGATACGCAGTATTTT
size: few; D: .; J: TRBJ2-2; V: TRBV5-1; CDR3: CASSSTLAPGELFF; DNA: TGCGCCAGCAGCTCCACTCTAGCGCCCGGGGAGCTGTTTTTT
size: .; D: .; J: TRBJ1-3; V: TRBV15; CDR3: CATSRGPPGLGNTIYF; DNA: TGTGCCACCAGCAGAGGCCCCCCAGGTCTTGGAAACACCATATATTTT
size: .; D: TRBD1; J: TRBJ1-3; V: TRBV6-5; CDR3: CASSTGVTIYF; DNA: TGTGCCAGCAGTACAGGGGTAACCATATATTTT
size: .; D: .; J: TRBJ1-3; V: TRBV12-3/TRBV12-4; CDR3: CASSLGAQVLAGNTIYF; DNA: TGTGCCAGCAGTTTAGGGGCCCAGGTTCTCGCTGGAAACACCATATATTTT
size: many; D: TRBD1; J: TRBJ2-2; V: TRBV20-1; CDR3: CSAQGAWSTGELFF; DNA: TGCAGTGCTCAGGGGGCTTGGAGTACCGGGGAGCTGTTTTTT
size: few; D: TRBD2; J: TRBJ2-5; V: TRBV11-3; CDR3: CASSRTSGSSETQYF; DNA: TGTGCCAGCAGTCGGACTAGCGGGAGTTCGGAGACCCAGTACTTC
size: .; D: .; J: TRBJ1-4; V: TRBV7-2; CDR3: CASSLHPRGARGKLFF; DNA: TGTGCCAGCAGCTTACACCCACGGGGTGCACGCGGAAAACTGTTTTTT
size: few; D: .; J: TRBJ2-7; V: TRBV7-9; CDR3: CASSTVFYEQYF; DNA: TGTGCCAGCAGCACAGTCTTCTACGAGCAGTACTTC
size: .; D: .; J: TRBJ2-2; V: TRBV20-1; CDR3: CSASGHYTGELFF; DNA: TGCAGTGCTTCGGGACACTACACCGGGGAGCTGTTTTTT
size: .; D: .; J: TRBJ2-1; V: TRBV9; CDR3: CASSVGVASSYEQFF; DNA: TGTGCCAGCAGCGTAGGGGTGGCTAGTAGTTATGAGCAGTTCTTC
size: few; D: TRBD1; J: TRBJ1-2; V: TRBV29-1; CDR3: CSALRKAGGYGYTF; DNA: TGCAGCGCCCTGAGGAAAGCAGGGGGTTATGGCTACACCTTC
size: few; D: TRBD2; J: TRBJ2-7; V: TRBV7-3; CDR3: CASSLRRGAPYEQYF; DNA: TGTGCCAGCAGCTTACGGCGGGGGGCTCCCTACGAGCAGTACTTC
size: .; D: TRBD2; J: TRBJ2-1; V: TRBV12-3/TRBV12-4; CDR3: CASSLTSHSYNEQFF; DNA: TGTGCCAGCAGCCTGACTAGCCATTCCTACAATGAGCAGTTCTTC
size: .; D: .; J: TRBJ2-2; V: TRBV20-1; CDR3: CSARDSLNTGELFF; DNA: TGCAGTGCCCGGGACTCTTTAAACACCGGGGAGCTGTTTTTT
size: few; D: TRBD1; J: TRBJ2-7; V: TRBV29-1; CDR3: CSAGQGVLYEQYF; DNA: TGCAGCGCAGGACAGGGCGTTCTCTACGAGCAGTACTTC
size: .; D: TRBD2; J: TRBJ2-3; V: TRBV3-1; CDR3: CASSQARGLAGTDTQYF; DNA: TGTGCCAGCAGCCAAGCCCGGGGACTAGCTGGCACAGATACGCAGTATTTT
size: many; D: TRBD2; J: TRBJ2-1; V: TRBV5-1; CDR3: CASSLASGNNEQFF; DNA: TGCGCCAGCAGCTTGGCTAGCGGGAACAATGAGCAGTTCTTC
size: .; D: TRBD1; J: TRBJ1-1; V: TRBV5-1; CDR3: CASSTPGTGAQLTEAFF; DNA: TGCGCCAGCAGCACCCCCGGGACAGGGGCGCAGCTCACTGAAGCTTTCTTT
size: many; D: .; J: TRBJ2-5; V: TRBV7-2; CDR3: CASRLNTGETQYF; DNA: TGTGCCAGCAGACTAAACACCGGGGAGACCCAGTACTTC
size: .; D: .; J: TRBJ1-1; V: TRBV4-3; CDR3: CASSQDRQGITEAFF; DNA: TGCGCCAGCAGCCAAGATCGTCAGGGGATCACTGAAGCTTTCTTT
size: .; D: .; J: TRBJ2-5; V: TRBV5-1; CDR3: CASSPTGGTQYF; DNA: TGCGCCAGCAGCCCGACCGGGGGGACCCAGTACTTC
size: .; D: .; J: TRBJ1-5; V: TRBV7-2; CDR3: CASSLAGRGVNQPQHF; DNA: TGTGCCAGCAGCTTAGCTGGTAGGGGAGTGAATCAGCCCCAGCATTTT
size: .; D: TRBD2; J: TRBJ2-7; V: TRBV11-2; CDR3: CASSLAAPRLARSYEQYF; DNA: TGTGCCAGCAGCTTAGCCGCCCCTAGACTAGCCCGCTCCTACGAGCAGTACTTC
size: few; D: TRBD2; J: TRBJ2-3; V: TRBV2; CDR3: CASSVSGRITDTQYF; DNA: TGTGCCAGCAGCGTTAGCGGGAGAATCACAGATACGCAGTATTTT
size: many; D: TRBD2; J: TRBJ2-7; V: TRBV7-2; CDR3: CASSLLLAGGRPYEQYF; DNA: TGTGCCAGCAGCCTCCTACTAGCGGGGGGGCGGCCCTACGAGCAGTACTTC
size: .; D: TRBD1; J: TRBJ1-5; V: TRBV20-1; CDR3: CSARGDRGNQPQHF; DNA: TGCAGTGCTAGAGGAGACAGGGGCAATCAGCCCCAGCATTTT
size: few; D: .; J: TRBJ2-1; V: TRBV6-6; CDR3: CASTQGPAQFF; DNA: TGTGCCAGCACGCAGGGGCCGGCGCAGTTCTTC